In its sample, the clone carrying this T cell receptor beta chain was seen many times. Its antigen is undetermined. This sample is drawn from a study of T cells in Graves' hyperthyroidism and ophthalmopathy. Points from the study as a whole: By a 13 V-J model, ophthalmopathy was set apart from stable hyperthyroidism.

V was trimmed by 4 bases and J by 0 bases, leaving 4 bases between them. This CDR3 is 13 amino acids long. Per the germline V gene, CDR1 is SGHTA and CDR2 is FQGTGA. There were TCR beta CDR3 regions amplified from RNA transcripts. HTBI primers were the set used in a first-round RT-PCR of the TCR CDR3. TCRdb processed the multiplex PCR reads anew with MiXCR; each CDR3 protein has one entry. The sample carries roughly 290,000 distinct CDR3 sequences, 13% recorded once. The TCR comes from a young woman with Graves' hyperthyroidism that later progressed to Graves' ophthalmopathy. V is TRBV7-3 and J is TRBJ2-1; D uncertain. Sequencing used blood. CDR3 loop: CASSSDSYNEQFF. The DNA of the CDR3 is TGTGCCAGCAGCTCGGACTCCTACAATGAGCAGTTCTTC.